This TCR beta chain appears in the sequencing data of a study of T-cell memory formation after mild COVID-19 (TCRdb year 2021). Notes on the research overall: TCR sequence clusters from the two donors were largely donor specific. In a couple of donors, T-cell clones that expanded and contracted after mild COVID-19 were followed by sequencing TCRalpha and TCRbeta repertoires longitudinally. Two young, previously healthy adult volunteers made up the cohort, one male and one female. Findings and caveats that apply to the study as a whole: Balanced CD4/CD8 phenotypes were observed for clones contracting from day 15 to 85, whereas a bias towards CD4+ was observed for a second wave of clones expanding from day 15 to 37. Only two mild cases were covered by the study, and larger cohorts that include severe cases with pre-infection samples were considered necessary. Contracting CD4+ clones were found mainly in CM and EM memory subsets, while CD8+ clones were enriched in EMRA. SARS-CoV-2 specificity of the second-wave clones peaking on day 37 was not confirmed. Some responding clones were found in pre-infection memory, which suggests that pre-existing cross-reactive memory T cells took part in the SARS-CoV-2 response.

This clonotype came up a few times. The antigen it recognizes is unknown. The sample holds no much larger clone one base away, and base qualities are not on file. Sequencing used an Illumina NovaSeq 6000. cDNA libraries for TCRalpha and TCRbeta were prepared by 5'RACE using constant-segment primers, with sample barcodes and unique molecular identifiers added. Trizol reagent was used to extract RNA from every sample. Amplification of the libraries took two PCR steps, and the second step added a second sample barcode plus Illumina TruSeq adapters. Sequencing of the libraries was done on an Illumina NovaSeq, producing 2 x 150 bp paired-end reads. The original methods were these. The reads were demultiplexed and collapsed into UMI-guided consensus sequences using migec v1.2.7. Using mixcr v2.1.11, UMI consensuses were aligned to TRA and TRB V and J templates and then assembled into clonotypes. A clonotype was counted as expanded or contracted only when both edgeR and NoisET called the clonotype significant, with the noise models trained on biological replicates. edgeR calls used a false discovery rate-adjusted p below 0.01 and a log2 fold-change threshold of 1. As an exploratory analysis of dynamics, PCA with hierarchical clustering was applied to max-normalized trajectories of the 1000 most abundant clonotypes. Separately sequenced CD4+ and CD8+ repertoires were used to assign the CD4 or CD8 phenotype of responding clones. In TCRdb, the public reads were trimmed at Q25 with fastp and aligned with MiXCR, with productive beta chains retained. For every CDR3 protein sequence, its rows merge into one entry that carries the most common genes and DNA. TCRdb, not the original authors, processed these V and J calls. This sample lists roughly 49,000 distinct CDR3 sequences; 27% were detected once. In total, the top ten clones hold about 41% of the sample.

V loses 4 bases of germline sequence and J loses 3 bases, and the interval between the two ends is 18 bases. The germline V gene (reference sequence) provides CDR1 SSHAT and CDR2 FNYEAQ. The CDR3 sequence holds 16 residues, the cysteine and phenylalanine included. Only the CDR3 region is kept as DNA, spanning 48 bases read in frame from base 1. Ficoll-Paque density gradient centrifugation was the method used to isolate PBMCs. Recombination linked TRBV7-7 to TRBJ2-5; no confident D gene assignment can be made. The sample taken for sequencing was PBMCs or a T cell subset sorted from them (not recorded which). The sequence came from a man aged 18 to 29 who had mild COVID-19 (a few samples of this study predate the infection). The sample titles of this study are shuffled in the database, so cell type and time point are left out; the donor was told from shared clones. The DNA sequence is TGTGCCAGCAGCTCCTACCCCAAGGAAGGAGAAGAGACCCAGTACTTC. Its coded protein is CASSSYPKEGEETQYF.